The rows below give T cell receptor beta chains drawn from one sample of a study of neurological immune-mediated disorders. TCRdb redid the calling of the 5' RACE reads with MiXCR, one entry per CDR3 protein. The sample includes tens of thousands of distinct CDR3 sequences, more than 9.5% seen only once; the top ten take 1.5% to 2%. The sequenced sample consisted of PBMCs. The receptors come from a man between 60 and 70 years old in good health. CDR3s include the opening cysteine and the closing phenylalanine or tryptophan. Clone size is shown for a subset of rows, as once, few, many or a class of expanded clone.

j_gene,abundance,v_gene,CDR3aa
TRBJ1-6,many,TRBV27,CASRRAGTNSPLHF
TRBJ1-1,-,TRBV6-1,CASSESRMGVTEAFF
TRBJ1-2,many,TRBV20-1,CSAREVGRGGPNYGYTF
TRBJ2-7,many,TRBV18,CASSPPERSSSYEQYF
TRBJ1-1,many,TRBV2,CASRNQFNTEAFF
TRBJ1-2,many,TRBV4-3,CASSQDMGTGGYTF
TRBJ2-5,many,TRBV20-1,CSARVGWDLLGTQYF
TRBJ2-7,many,TRBV18,CASSPSGGDRPYEQYF
TRBJ2-7,many,TRBV28,CASSRSLAPYEQYF
TRBJ2-1,many,TRBV5-1,CASSLSGDGNNEQFF
TRBJ2-5,many,TRBV12-3/TRBV12-4,CASSQTGMVETQYF
TRBJ1-2,many,TRBV11-2,CASSLDGQNYGYTF
TRBJ1-1,-,TRBV4-3,CASSQVQSVVTEAFF
TRBJ2-7,many,TRBV20-1,CSVIGGLEQYF
TRBJ1-5,many,TRBV20-1,CSARDNPQGLYSNQPQHF